This TCR beta chain was identified in a study of blood T cell repertoires in COVID-19. In the study overall: Donors in the United States, Italy and Spain gave samples during acute or convalescent COVID-19. PBMCs, B-cell-depleted T cells, or T cells were the source of the cDNA or gDNA that made up the material.

Per the original methods: It was from reference gene primer amplification that nucleated cell counts were estimated. The data were produced by immunoSEQ multiplex PCR, yet TCRdb's version contains in-frame clones alone and is incomplete. That table gives V, J and clone size, and the DNA gave D and trimming. The sample includes about 150,000 clones, approximately 86% of them seen just once. The CDR3 sequence is 14 residues long. The V and J ends lost 1 base and 16 bases, in that order; junction bases with no gene match: 8. Germline loops: CDR1 SGHAT, CDR2 FQNNGV. Patients from Seattle were sampled longitudinally, starting during active infection. This clone occurred a few times.

Sequenced input: peripheral blood. The sequence was collected from a man between 60 and 75 years old with COVID-19, enrolled during active disease. The genes are TRBV11-2 and TRBJ1-4; the match to TRBD1 covers 11 bases. DNA for the CDR3: TGTGCCAGCAGCTTAGGGACAGGGGGCGCGCAGGGGTTTTTT. Translating gives CASSLGTGGAQGFF.